A selection of T cell receptor beta chains follows, all from one sample in a study of cytomegalovirus exposure and HLA in healthy donors. Here immunoSEQ multiplex PCR was the method, and the copy in TCRdb shows in-frame clones only, minus some. Among more than 95,000 clones, roughly a tenth were seen once, and the ten largest hold under 6%. Source material: PBMCs. The receptors shown here come from a woman younger than 35 in good health and CMV-seropositive. The CDR3 runs from the conserved cysteine through the conserved F or W. Each record gives: V gene, J gene, CDR3 length, D gene, clone size, CDR3 DNA, CDR3 protein. A D gene is named only where the DNA matches it firmly. For some rows the clone size is stated as once, few or many, or as a class when expanded; others skip it.

V: TRBV28; J: TRBJ1-2; length: 15; D: TRBD1; size: NA; DNA: TGTGCCAGCAGAAACCTCCCGGGACAGGGTGGGGGCTACACCTTC; CDR3: CASRNLPGQGGGYTF
V: TRBV29-1; J: TRBJ1-2; length: 17; D: TRBD1; size: NA; DNA: TGCAGCGTTGAAGATCGGTGGCGGGACAGAAAAGGCTACGGCTACACCTTC; CDR3: CSVEDRWRDRKGYGYTF
V: TRBV18; J: TRBJ2-1; length: 17; D: TRBD2; size: few; DNA: TGTGCCAGCTCACCCCGACTAGCGGGAGCCCCTTACAATGAGCAGTTCTTC; CDR3: CASSPRLAGAPYNEQFF
V: TRBV28; J: TRBJ1-1; length: 16; D: NA; size: NA; DNA: TGTGCCAGCAGTCTCTACTCTGGGAGAGCCGAAACTGAAGCTTTCTTT; CDR3: CASSLYSGRAETEAFF
V: TRBV7-3; J: TRBJ2-5; length: 15; D: NA; size: NA; DNA: TGTGCCAGCAGCCATGTCACTAGCTTTCAAGAGACCCAGTACTTC; CDR3: CASSHVTSFQETQYF
V: TRBV30; J: TRBJ2-7; length: 11; D: NA; size: NA; DNA: TGTGCCTCCAGTCGGGGGACCGAGCAGTACTTC; CDR3: CASSRGTEQYF
V: TRBV30; J: TRBJ2-7; length: 12; D: NA; size: few; DNA: TGTGCCTGGAGGGTCACTACCCACGAGCAGTACTTC; CDR3: CAWRVTTHEQYF
V: TRBV19; J: TRBJ1-2; length: 15; D: TRBD1; size: NA; DNA: TGTGCCAGTAACCCAGACAGGGGTAGGGACTATGGCTACACCTTC; CDR3: CASNPDRGRDYGYTF
V: TRBV6-5; J: TRBJ2-1; length: 12; D: TRBD2; size: NA; DNA: TGTGCCAGCAGTGAACGGCTAGCGGTCTGGTTCTTC; CDR3: CASSERLAVWFF
V: TRBV5-1; J: TRBJ1-2; length: 15; D: TRBD1; size: NA; DNA: TGCGCCAGCAGCCCTCGGACAGGGATCTTCTATGGCTACACCTTC; CDR3: CASSPRTGIFYGYTF
V: TRBV28; J: TRBJ1-1; length: 12; D: TRBD1; size: NA; DNA: TGTGCCAGCAGTCTCGGACAGGGTGAAGCTTTCTTT; CDR3: CASSLGQGEAFF
V: TRBV28; J: TRBJ1-1; length: 12; D: NA; size: few; DNA: TGTGCCAGCAGTTTTGTCAGGACTGAAGCTTTCTTT; CDR3: CASSFVRTEAFF
V: TRBV7-2; J: TRBJ1-1; length: 16; D: TRBD1; size: few; DNA: TGTGCCAGCAGCGTCACCGGGACAGGGATGAACACTGAAGCTTTCTTT; CDR3: CASSVTGTGMNTEAFF
V: TRBV6-5; J: TRBJ2-3; length: 11; D: NA; size: NA; DNA: TGTGCCAGCAGTTCAGCAGATACGCAGTATTTT; CDR3: CASSSADTQYF
V: TRBV4-1; J: TRBJ1-2; length: 16; D: NA; size: NA; DNA: TGCGCCAGCAGCCCCCTCGGGGGACCCCCTCACTATGGCTACACCTTC; CDR3: CASSPLGGPPHYGYTF
V: TRBV28; J: TRBJ2-7; length: 15; D: TRBD2; size: NA; DNA: TGTGCCAGCACCCTTGGGGCCAGCGGGACCTACGAGCAGTACTTC; CDR3: CASTLGASGTYEQYF
V: TRBV2; J: TRBJ2-5; length: 14; D: NA; size: few; DNA: TGTGCCAGCAACGACAGGACTCCCGGTATAGCCCAGTACTTC; CDR3: CASNDRTPGIAQYF
V: TRBV5-1; J: TRBJ2-1; length: 13; D: NA; size: many; DNA: TGTGCCAGCTCCCGCTTACTAGCAGGTGAGCAGTTCTTC; CDR3: CASSRLLAGEQFF
V: TRBV6-6; J: TRBJ1-1; length: 14; D: TRBD1; size: few; DNA: TGTGCCAGCATGGGACAGGGGGCTAATACTGAAGCTTTCTTT; CDR3: CASMGQGANTEAFF
V: TRBV6-5; J: TRBJ2-1; length: 13; D: NA; size: few; DNA: TGTGCCAGCAGTTACCGGGAGAGCTATGAGCAGTTCTTC; CDR3: CASSYRESYEQFF
V: TRBV7-9; J: TRBJ2-7; length: 12; D: NA; size: NA; DNA: TGTGCCAGCAGCTTACAGGGTTACGAGCAGTACTTC; CDR3: CASSLQGYEQYF
V: TRBV30; J: TRBJ1-4; length: 12; D: NA; size: few; DNA: TGTGCCTGGAGTGTAGCCCGGGAAAAACTGTTTTTT; CDR3: CAWSVAREKLFF
V: TRBV5-1; J: TRBJ1-2; length: 16; D: TRBD1; size: few; DNA: TGCGCCAGCAGCTCGGCTCCCGGGACAGGGGGCTTTGGCTACACCTTC; CDR3: CASSSAPGTGGFGYTF
V: TRBV19; J: TRBJ2-1; length: 11; D: TRBD1; size: few; DNA: TGTGCCAGTATGTGGGGACAGGAACAGTTCTTC; CDR3: CASMWGQEQFF
V: TRBV28; J: TRBJ1-2; length: 13; D: NA; size: few; DNA: TGTGCCAGCAGTTACTCAGGGTTGAGTGGCTACACCTTC; CDR3: CASSYSGLSGYTF
V: TRBV19; J: TRBJ1-5; length: 12; D: NA; size: NA; DNA: TGTGCCAGTAGTAATCAGGGGCAGCCCCAGCATTTT; CDR3: CASSNQGQPQHF
V: TRBV6-6; J: TRBJ1-2; length: 14; D: NA; size: NA; DNA: TGTGCCAGCAGTCCAGCAACAGGGAATCCGGGCTACACCTTC; CDR3: CASSPATGNPGYTF
V: TRBV7-9; J: TRBJ2-7; length: 15; D: NA; size: NA; DNA: TGTGCCAGCAGCCCTGACTACCGAAATTCCTACGAGCAGTACTTC; CDR3: CASSPDYRNSYEQYF
V: TRBV6-1; J: TRBJ2-1; length: 13; D: TRBD2; size: NA; DNA: TGTGCCACCGGACTAGCGGAGTACAATGAGCAGTTCTTC; CDR3: CATGLAEYNEQFF
V: TRBV6-1; J: TRBJ2-7; length: 14; D: NA; size: NA; DNA: TGTGCCAGCAGTGAAGGACAGGTTTCCTACGAGCAGTACTTC; CDR3: CASSEGQVSYEQYF
V: TRBV13; J: TRBJ2-6; length: 17; D: TRBD1; size: NA; DNA: TGTGCCAGCAGCTTCGGACAGGGAAGCTCTGGGGCCAACGTCCTGACTTTC; CDR3: CASSFGQGSSGANVLTF
V: TRBV10-1; J: TRBJ2-4; length: 13; D: TRBD2; size: few; DNA: TGCGCCAGCAGTGAGCCGGGGGGGATCATTCAGTACTTC; CDR3: CASSEPGGIIQYF
V: TRBV7-9; J: TRBJ2-1; length: 15; D: TRBD2; size: few; DNA: TGTGCCAGCAGACCGAGCGGGAGCTCCTACAATGAGCAGTTCTTC; CDR3: CASRPSGSSYNEQFF
V: TRBV2; J: TRBJ2-3; length: 14; D: TRBD2; size: NA; DNA: TGTGCCAGCAGACGGGAGGGCCCGGAAGATACGCAGTATTTT; CDR3: CASRREGPEDTQYF
V: TRBV15; J: TRBJ1-6; length: 14; D: NA; size: NA; DNA: TGTGCCACCAGCAGAGATGGGGGGAATTCACCCCTCCACTTT; CDR3: CATSRDGGNSPLHF
V: TRBV19; J: TRBJ2-1; length: 14; D: NA; size: NA; DNA: TGTGCCAGTAGTAATGGCGGTTCCTACAATGAGCAGTTCTTC; CDR3: CASSNGGSYNEQFF
V: TRBV6-5; J: TRBJ2-7; length: 13; D: TRBD1; size: NA; DNA: TGTGCCACCTGGACAGGGGCTTCCTACGAGCAGTACTTC; CDR3: CATWTGASYEQYF
V: TRBV6-1; J: TRBJ2-7; length: 14; D: TRBD1; size: NA; DNA: TGTGCCAGCTGGAAGGGACAGGGGAAGGGCGAGCAGTACTTC; CDR3: CASWKGQGKGEQYF
V: TRBV28; J: TRBJ1-2; length: 13; D: NA; size: NA; DNA: TGTGCCAGCAGTTTAGGACAGATCTATGGCTACACCTTC; CDR3: CASSLGQIYGYTF
V: TRBV18; J: TRBJ1-1; length: 15; D: NA; size: NA; DNA: TGTGCCAGCTCACCACTGGGATCCGGGGACACTGAAGCTTTCTTT; CDR3: CASSPLGSGDTEAFF
V: TRBV5-4; J: TRBJ2-1; length: 15; D: TRBD2; size: NA; DNA: TGTGCCAGCAGCGCGGGACTAGCGGGAGGGAATGAGCAGTTCTTC; CDR3: CASSAGLAGGNEQFF
V: TRBV5-6; J: TRBJ2-3; length: 11; D: NA; size: NA; DNA: TGTGCCAGCAGCTTCGAGGATACGCAGTATTTT; CDR3: CASSFEDTQYF
V: TRBV10-3; J: TRBJ2-1; length: 13; D: NA; size: NA; DNA: TGTGCCATCAGTGATAGAGCTATGGATGAGCAGTTCTTC; CDR3: CAISDRAMDEQFF
V: TRBV4-2; J: TRBJ1-2; length: 12; D: NA; size: NA; DNA: TGTGCCAGCAGCCACCTTGACGGGGGCTACACCTTC; CDR3: CASSHLDGGYTF
V: TRBV6-6; J: TRBJ2-2; length: 15; D: TRBD1; size: NA; DNA: TGTGCCAGCAGTTGGGGACAGGGATCCACCGGGGAGCTGTTTTTT; CDR3: CASSWGQGSTGELFF
V: TRBV5-1; J: TRBJ2-7; length: 18; D: TRBD2; size: NA; DNA: TGCGCCAGCAGCTTGCTCGGGACTAGCGGGAGTCGCAACTACGAGCAGTACTTC; CDR3: CASSLLGTSGSRNYEQYF
V: TRBV6-1; J: TRBJ2-7; length: 12; D: NA; size: few; DNA: TGTGCCATCGTGGGGCATACCTACGAGCAGTACTTC; CDR3: CAIVGHTYEQYF
V: TRBV5-1; J: TRBJ2-1; length: 13; D: NA; size: NA; DNA: TGCGCCAGCAGCTTGCAGCAGAGCAGGGAGCAGTTCTTC; CDR3: CASSLQQSREQFF
V: TRBV5-1; J: TRBJ2-2; length: 13; D: TRBD2; size: NA; DNA: TGCGCCAATCCACTAGCGGGAGTCGGGGAGCTGTTTTTT; CDR3: CANPLAGVGELFF
V: TRBV5-1; J: TRBJ2-5; length: 16; D: TRBD2; size: NA; DNA: TGCGCCAGCAGCTTGGCGCCTAGCGGTGGAGAAGAGACCCAGTACTTC; CDR3: CASSLAPSGGEETQYF
V: TRBV10-3; J: TRBJ1-2; length: 15; D: NA; size: NA; DNA: TGTGCCATCACCCCGATGATTGACGGGAACTATGGCTACACCTTC; CDR3: CAITPMIDGNYGYTF
V: TRBV28; J: TRBJ2-7; length: 15; D: TRBD2; size: NA; DNA: TGTGCCAGCAGACCAAGCGGGAGCGGTTTTTACGAGCAGTACTTC; CDR3: CASRPSGSGFYEQYF
V: TRBV27; J: TRBJ2-7; length: 12; D: NA; size: few; DNA: TGTGCCAGCAGGCACTTCATCGGTAAGCAGTACTTC; CDR3: CASRHFIGKQYF
V: TRBV5-4; J: TRBJ2-1; length: 11; D: NA; size: NA; DNA: TGTGCCAGCAGCTCAACGGGAGTACTGTTCTTC; CDR3: CASSSTGVLFF
V: TRBV5-1; J: TRBJ2-7; length: 15; D: NA; size: NA; DNA: TGCGCCAGCAGCTCTTCGAGCCCAGGGCTGGACGAGCAGTACTTC; CDR3: CASSSSSPGLDEQYF
V: TRBV7-9; J: TRBJ1-3; length: 15; D: TRBD1; size: NA; DNA: TGTGCCAGCAGCCCGGACAGGGGAAATGGAAACACCATATATTTT; CDR3: CASSPDRGNGNTIYF
V: TRBV28; J: TRBJ1-5; length: 15; D: NA; size: few; DNA: TGTGCCAGCAGTGACAGCCAGTATAGCAATCAGCCCCAGCATTTT; CDR3: CASSDSQYSNQPQHF
V: TRBV7-6; J: TRBJ2-5; length: 16; D: TRBD2; size: few; DNA: TGTGCCAGCAGGGGACTAGCGGGAGGCGTCCAAGAGACCCAGTACTTC; CDR3: CASRGLAGGVQETQYF
V: TRBV10-2; J: TRBJ2-4; length: 14; D: TRBD1; size: few; DNA: TGCGCCAGCACCCCCGTTATAACAGGGGGCGTCCAGTACTTC; CDR3: CASTPVITGGVQYF
V: TRBV6-1; J: TRBJ2-1; length: 14; D: TRBD2; size: NA; DNA: TGTGCCAGCAGGCTAGCGGGAGCCCCTAATGAGCATGTCTTC; CDR3: CASRLAGAPNEHVF